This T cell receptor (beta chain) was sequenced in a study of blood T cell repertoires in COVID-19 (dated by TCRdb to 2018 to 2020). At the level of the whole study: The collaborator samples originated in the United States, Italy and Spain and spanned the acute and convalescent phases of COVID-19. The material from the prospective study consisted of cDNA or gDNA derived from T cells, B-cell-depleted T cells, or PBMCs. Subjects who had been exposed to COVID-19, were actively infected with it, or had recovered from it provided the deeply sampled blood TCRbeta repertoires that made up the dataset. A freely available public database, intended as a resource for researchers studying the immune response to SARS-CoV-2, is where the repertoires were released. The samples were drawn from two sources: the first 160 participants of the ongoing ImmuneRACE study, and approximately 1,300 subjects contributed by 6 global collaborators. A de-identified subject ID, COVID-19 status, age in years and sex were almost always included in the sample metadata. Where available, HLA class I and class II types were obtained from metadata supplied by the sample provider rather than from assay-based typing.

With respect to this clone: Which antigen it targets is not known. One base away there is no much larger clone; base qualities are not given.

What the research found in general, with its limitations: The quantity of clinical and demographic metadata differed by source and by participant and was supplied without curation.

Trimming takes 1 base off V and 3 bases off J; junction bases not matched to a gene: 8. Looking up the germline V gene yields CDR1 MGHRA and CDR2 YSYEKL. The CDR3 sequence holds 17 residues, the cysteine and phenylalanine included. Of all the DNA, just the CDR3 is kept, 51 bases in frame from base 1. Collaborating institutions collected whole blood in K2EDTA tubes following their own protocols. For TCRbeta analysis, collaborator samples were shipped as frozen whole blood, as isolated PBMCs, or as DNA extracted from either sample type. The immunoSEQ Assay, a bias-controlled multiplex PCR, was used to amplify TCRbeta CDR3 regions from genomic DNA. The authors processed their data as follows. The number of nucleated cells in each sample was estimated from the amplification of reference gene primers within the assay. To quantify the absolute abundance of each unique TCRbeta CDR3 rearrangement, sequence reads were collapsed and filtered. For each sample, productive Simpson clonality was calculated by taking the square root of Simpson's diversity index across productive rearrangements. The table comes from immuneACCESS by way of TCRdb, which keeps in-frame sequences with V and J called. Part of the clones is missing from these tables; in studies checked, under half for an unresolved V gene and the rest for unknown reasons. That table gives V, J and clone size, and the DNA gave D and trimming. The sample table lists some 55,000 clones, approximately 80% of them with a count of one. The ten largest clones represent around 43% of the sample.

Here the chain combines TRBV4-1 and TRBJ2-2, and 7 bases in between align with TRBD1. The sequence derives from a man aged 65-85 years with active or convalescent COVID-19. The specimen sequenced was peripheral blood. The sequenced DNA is TGCGCCAGCAGCCAAGGAAGGGGGCTCGATCACACCGGGGAGCTGTTTTTT. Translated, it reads CASSQGRGLDHTGELFF.